Here is one T cell receptor (beta chain) with its context. This record belongs to a study of identical twins. From the 5' RACE reads, TCRdb called clonotypes with MiXCR, one entry per CDR3 protein. The sample includes roughly 500,000 distinct CDR3 sequences, less than 25% of them seen just once. This CDR3 is built from 15 residues. In germline, CDR1 is SGHRS, CDR2 YFSETQ. Trimming pared 0 bases from V and 1 base from J, leaving 10 bases between. This sample also appeared in a second study, on T cells expressing NK-cell markers. This second study says: These clonotypes, the leaders elsewhere, also led the CD3+CD56-NKG2C+ fraction in several donors.

Material for sequencing was CD4+ T cells sorted from blood. The receptor's source is a woman younger than 30 in good health. The V and J genes are TRBV5-1 and TRBJ1-1; D perhaps matches TRBD1 (5 bases). CDR3 sequence reads: CASSLGGPPNTEAFF. The CDR3 DNA is TGCGCCAGCAGCTTGGGGGGACCGCCGAACACTGAAGCTTTCTTT. The variable domain in full, completed from reference TRBV5-1 and TRBJ1-1, reads KAGVTQTPRYLIKTRGQQVTLSCSPISGHRSVSWYQQTPGQGLQFLFEYFSETQRNKGNFPGRFSGRQFSNSRSEMNVSTLELGDSALYLCASSLGGPPNTEAFFGQGTRLTVV.